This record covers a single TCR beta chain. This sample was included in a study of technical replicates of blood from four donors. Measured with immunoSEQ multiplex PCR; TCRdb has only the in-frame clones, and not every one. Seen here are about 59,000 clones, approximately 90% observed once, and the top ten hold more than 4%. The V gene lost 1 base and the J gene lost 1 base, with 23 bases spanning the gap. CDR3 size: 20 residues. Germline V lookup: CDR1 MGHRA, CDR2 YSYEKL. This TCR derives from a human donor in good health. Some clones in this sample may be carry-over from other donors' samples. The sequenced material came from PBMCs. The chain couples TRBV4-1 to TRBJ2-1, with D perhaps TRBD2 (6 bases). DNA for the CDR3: TGCGCCAGCAGCCAAGCCCTGGCGGGGCAGGCCATAGGGTCCTACAATGAGCAGTTCTTC. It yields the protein CASSQALAGQAIGSYNEQFF.